This passage covers 5 T cell receptor beta chains from one sample sequenced in a study of shared clonotypes between healthy human individuals. The repertoire was sequenced with immunoSEQ multiplex PCR; TCRdb's copy has only in-frame clones and lacks some. The sample carries approximately 2.3 million clones, just over 90% recorded once. Sequencing input: naive CD4+ T cells from PBMCs. As to subset: CD45RA+ positively selected. These receptor sequences come from a man aged 18 to 30 in good health. Some clones in this sample may be carry-over from other donors' samples.

In the case of this clone: This sample also contains other DNA sequences that code for the same CDR3. The chain recombines TRBV5-1 with TRBJ1-1, with D possibly being TRBD1 (6 bases). Trimming took off 3 bases at V and 4 bases at J, with 10 bases between the two ends. Germline V gene data show CDR1 as SGHRS and CDR2 as YFSETQ. The CDR3 runs to 13 residues. The CDR3 DNA is TGCGCCAGCAGCTACAGGGTTGGCACTGAAGCTTTCTTT. Residues: CASSYRVGTEAFF.

V gene TRBV6-4 combines with J gene TRBJ2-7; D is unclear. The CDR3 runs to 13 residues. V dropped 7 bases and J dropped 0 bases, with 10 bases sitting between them. The germline V gene has CDR1 MRHNA and CDR2 SNTAGT. Written as DNA, the CDR3 is TGTGCCAGCATGGAAGAGAGCTCCTACGAGCAGTACTTC. It specifies CASMEESSYEQYF.

CDR3 sequence reads: CASRFEASEQYF. The CDR3 DNA is TGTGCCAGCAGGTTCGAAGCGAGCGAGCAGTACTTC. The chain uses TRBV2 and TRBJ2-7; D gene unclear. The CDR3 is made up of 12 amino acids. Looked up from germline, CDR1 is SNHLY and CDR2 is FYNNEI. V lost 6 bases, J lost 6 bases, and 12 bases lay in between.

V usage is TRBV5-1 and J usage is TRBJ2-3, with 7 bases lining up with TRBD1. Germline trimming cut 3 bases from V and 3 bases from J; bases unmatched to any gene: 4. The CDR3 is made up of 14 amino acids. CDR1 SGHRS and CDR2 YFSETQ come from the germline V gene. CDR3 amino acids: CASSYNRGTDTQYF. Written as DNA, the CDR3 is TGCGCCAGCAGCTACAACAGGGGTACAGATACGCAGTATTTT.

This clone was seen just once. V gene TRBV2 combines with J gene TRBJ1-2; D might be TRBD1 (6 bases). Trimming took 6 bases from V and 0 from J, leaving 11 bases between them. CDR3 length: 14 residues. CDR1 and CDR2 from the germline V gene are SNHLY and FYNNEI. The CDR3 DNA sequence: TGTGCCAGCAGCTTACAGGGACCTAACTATGGCTACACCTTC. It codes for CASSLQGPNYGYTF.